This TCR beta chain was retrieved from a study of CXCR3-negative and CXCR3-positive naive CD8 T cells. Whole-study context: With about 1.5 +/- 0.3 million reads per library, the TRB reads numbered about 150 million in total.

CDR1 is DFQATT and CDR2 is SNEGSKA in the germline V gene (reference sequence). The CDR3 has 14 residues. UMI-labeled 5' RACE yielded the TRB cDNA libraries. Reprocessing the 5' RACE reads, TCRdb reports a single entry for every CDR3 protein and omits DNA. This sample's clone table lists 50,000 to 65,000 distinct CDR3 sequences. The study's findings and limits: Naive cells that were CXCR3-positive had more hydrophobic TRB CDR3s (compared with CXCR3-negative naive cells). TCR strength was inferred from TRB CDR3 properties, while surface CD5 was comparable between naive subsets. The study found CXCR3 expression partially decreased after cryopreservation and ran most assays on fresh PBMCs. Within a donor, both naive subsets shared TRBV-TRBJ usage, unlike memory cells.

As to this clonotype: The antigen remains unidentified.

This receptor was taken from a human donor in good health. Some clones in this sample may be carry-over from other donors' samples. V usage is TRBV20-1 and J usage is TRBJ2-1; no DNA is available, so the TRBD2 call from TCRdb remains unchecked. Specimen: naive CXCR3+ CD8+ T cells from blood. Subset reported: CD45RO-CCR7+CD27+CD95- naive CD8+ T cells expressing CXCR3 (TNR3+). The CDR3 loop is CSASTRIYRNEQFF.